The source of this T cell receptor (beta chain) is a study of T cell repertoires in cytomegalovirus infection (dated by TCRdb to between 2018 and 2021). Broadly, across the study: Alongside well-studied HLA-B-restricted epitopes, the peptide stimulations were aimed at recently identified HLA-C-restricted CMV epitopes, whose presentation resists viral immunomodulation. Donor HLA type was relevant to the analysis, because carriage of CMV infection together with the matching HLA type was indicated by public TCR beta signatures. Broader findings and caveats from the paper: Carriers of CMV infection plus the relevant HLA type were discriminated by the cumulative frequency of public TCR beta family members in the study cohort and in an independent roughly 340-donor cohort. The ex vivo response was dominated by HLA-C-restricted CMV-specific TCR beta clonotypes, which also provided the single most frequent clonotype in two of eight donors.

This clonotype was counted many times. The specificity of this receptor is unknown. Qualities for individual bases were not recorded, and no much larger clone is one base off. The data were produced on an Illumina HiSeq 1500. Using fastp at Q25 and MiXCR, TCRdb reprocessed the public reads and kept productive beta chains. Identical CDR3 proteins give one entry, which carries the most common genes and DNA. The sample table contains around 540,000 distinct CDR3 sequences; only one count was recorded for 30% to 40% of them. The ten largest make up roughly 15% of the sample. The intended sense of this specimen's treatment or condition label: in vitro stimulation with specific CMV peptide epitopes to enrich CMV-specific T cells. The origin of this receptor is a human donor in good health (CMV status not recorded). Some clones in this sample may be carry-over from other donors' samples. Source: cultured PBMCs, taken from culture after CMV antigen stimulation.

This receptor carries the CDR3 CASSLALGAWGNSPLHF. The DNA reads TGTGCCAGCAGCTTAGCTTTGGGGGCATGGGGTAATTCACCCCTCCACTTT. Recombination joined TRBV7-2 with TRBJ1-6, and possibly TRBD1, on 6 matching bases. The CDR3 spans 17 residues, from the cysteine through the phenylalanine. Left in the record is the CDR3 DNA by itself, 51 bases read in frame from the first base. V and J lose 0 bases and 6 bases, and a span of 15 bases separates them. In the germline V gene, CDR1 corresponds to SGHTA and CDR2 to FQGNSA.